The 4 T cell receptor beta chains listed next were all sequenced from one sample in a study of blood T cell repertoires in COVID-19. TCRdb's table, derived via immunoSEQ multiplex PCR, lists solely in-frame clones and lacks some. The sample carries 70,000 to 100,000 clones, 87% recorded once. Sequenced input: peripheral blood. The receptor set was obtained from a woman aged 60-70 years with COVID-19, enrolled during active disease.

The CDR3 region has the DNA TGTGCCAGCTCACCAGAGTACAGGGTGAGGACCGGGGAGCTGTTTTTT. This sequence encodes CASSPEYRVRTGELFF. The chain is built from TRBV18 and TRBJ2-2; D possibly corresponds to TRBD1 (6 bases). CDR1 and CDR2 from the germline V gene are KGHSH and LQKENI. The CDR3 is made up of 16 amino acids. V lost 2 bases to trimming and J lost 5 bases, with 15 bases between them.

This clone was observed a single time. The rearrangement uses TRBV9 and TRBJ1-1, with 7 bases lining up with TRBD1. Unmatched junction bases numbered 6, after V lost 3 bases and J lost 4 bases. The germline V gene has CDR1 SGDLS and CDR2 YYNGEE. CDR3 size: 14 residues. The CDR3, as DNA: TGTGCCAGCAGCGCCCAGACAGGGCGCACTGAAGCTTTCTTT. This codes for CASSAQTGRTEAFF.

V gene TRBV29-1 combines with J gene TRBJ2-2; D uncertain. The CDR3 contains 13 residues. V lost 6 bases, J lost 3 bases, and 11 bases lay in between. The germline gives CDR1 SQVTM, CDR2 ANQGSEA. In nucleotides, the CDR3 is TGCAGCGTGGCCCACGTCGACACCGGGGAGCTGTTTTTT. Translated, it gives CSVAHVDTGELFF.

The sample holds a few counts of this clone. V usage is TRBV19 and J usage is TRBJ1-2; maybe TRBD1 (5 bases). Trimming cost V 1 base and J 4 bases, with 10 bases left between them. In germline, CDR1 is LNHDA, CDR2 SQIVND (reference sequence). This CDR3 is 14 amino acids long. CDR3 loop: CASSIVPGIYGYTF. CDR3 in DNA: TGTGCCAGTAGTATAGTTCCAGGGATCTATGGCTACACCTTC. Supplemented by reference TRBV19 and TRBJ1-2, the full variable domain reads DGGITQSPKYLFRKEGQNVTLSCEQNLNHDAMYWYRQDPGQGLRLIYYSQIVNDFQKGDIAEGYSVSREKKESFPLTVTSAQKNPTAFYLCASSIVPGIYGYTFGSGTRLTVV.